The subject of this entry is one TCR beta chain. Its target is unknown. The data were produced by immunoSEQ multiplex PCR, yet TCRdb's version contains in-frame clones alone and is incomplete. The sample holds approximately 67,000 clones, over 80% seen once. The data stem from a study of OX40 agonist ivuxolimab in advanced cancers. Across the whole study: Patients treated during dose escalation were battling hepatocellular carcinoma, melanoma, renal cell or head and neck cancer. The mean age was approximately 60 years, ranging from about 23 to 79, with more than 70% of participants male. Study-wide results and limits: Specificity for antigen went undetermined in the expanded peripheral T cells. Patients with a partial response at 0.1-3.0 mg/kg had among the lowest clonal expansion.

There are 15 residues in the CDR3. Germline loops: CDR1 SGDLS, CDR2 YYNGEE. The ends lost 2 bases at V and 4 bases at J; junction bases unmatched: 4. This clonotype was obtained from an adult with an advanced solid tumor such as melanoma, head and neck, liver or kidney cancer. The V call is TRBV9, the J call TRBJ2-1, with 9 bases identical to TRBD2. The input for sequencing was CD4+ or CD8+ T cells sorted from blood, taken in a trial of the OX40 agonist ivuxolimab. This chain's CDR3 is CASSVSSGEYNEQFF. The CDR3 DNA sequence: TGTGCCAGCAGCGTGTCTAGCGGGGAATACAATGAGCAGTTCTTC.